The next 27 T cell receptor beta chains were all read from a single sample in a study of cytomegalovirus exposure and HLA in healthy donors (dated by TCRdb to between 2016 and 2019). Library creation used the immunoSEQ multiplex PCR assay. For the multiplex PCR, a mixture combining 60 forward primers for TCR Vbeta segments and 13 reverse primers for TCR Jbeta segments was used. TCRdb mirrors the immuneACCESS table, restricted to in-frame sequences. Some clones are absent from its copies; in checked studies, under half trace to an unresolved V gene, and the reason for the others is unknown. A total of 150,000 to 250,000 clones appear in this sample, approximately 78% of them only once. The ten largest clones take up over 5% of the sample. Sequencing was done on a sample of PBMCs. The source of these receptors is a woman aged 50 to 60 in good health and CMV-seropositive.

V gene TRBV28 combines with J gene TRBJ1-4; no clear D. Germline V gene data show CDR1 as MDHEN and CDR2 as SYDVKM. V gave up 6 bases and J gave up 1 base, with 6 bases separating them. The CDR3 has 13 amino acids. The CDR3 loop is CASSGGTNEKLFF. The CDR3 DNA reads TGTGCCAGCAGCGGCGGAACTAATGAAAAACTGTTTTTT.

In its sample, this clone was seen once. The rearrangement joins TRBV7-2 to TRBJ1-1, with a tentative D call TRBD1 (5 bases). The length of the CDR3 is 14 residues. Germline V gene lookup returns CDR1 SGHTA and CDR2 FQGNSA. Trimming cost V 0 bases and J 11 bases, with 16 bases left between them. In nucleotides, the CDR3 is TGTGCCAGCAGCTTAGCGACAGAAAGGGTTGGGGCTTTCTTT. Translated: CASSLATERVGAFF. The variable domain in full, completed from reference TRBV7-2 and TRBJ1-1, reads GAGVSQSPSNKVTEKGKDVELRCDPISGHTALYWYRQSLGQGLEFLIYFQGNSAPDKSGLPSDRFSAERTGGSVSTLTIQRTQQEDSAVYLCASSLATERVGAFFGQGTRLTVV.

This clone was detected a few times. This chain joins TRBV5-1 and TRBJ2-2, with a weak D call TRBD2 (6 bases). There are 15 residues in the CDR3. The V end was cut by 2 bases, the J end by 5 bases, with 13 bases between. Per germline, CDR1 SGHRS and CDR2 YFSETQ. CDR3 sequence (DNA): TGCGCCAGCAGCTTCCGACTAGATGATACCGGGGAGCTGTTTTTT. It yields the protein CASSFRLDDTGELFF.

This sequence joins TRBV2 and TRBJ1-4, with no clear D. Between the trimmed V and J ends, which lost 10 bases and 6 bases, there was a span of 15 bases. Per germline, CDR1 SNHLY and CDR2 FYNNEI. This CDR3 comprises 13 residues. CDR3 nucleotide sequence: TGTGCCACCTCGACTAACTCCTATGAAAAACTGTTTTTT. Its protein is CATSTNSYEKLFF.

The chain carries TRBV7-9 and TRBJ2-5; 7 bases agree with TRBD1. This CDR3 is built from 14 residues. V lost 5 bases and J lost 4; bases outside the gene matches: 7. Germline CDR1 reads SEHNR; CDR2 reads FQNEAQ (reference sequence). The CDR3 nucleotides read TGTGCCAGCAGCCCTCAGGGGGTAGGAGAGACCCAGTACTTC. The encoded protein is CASSPQGVGETQYF.

In DNA form, the CDR3 reads TGTGCCAGCAGTTACTGGGGAGGAGACGAGCAGTACTTC. Residues: CASSYWGGDEQYF. The chain links TRBV6-5 to TRBJ2-7; weak D call: TRBD2 (6 bases). The V gene's germline CDR1 is MNHEY and CDR2 SVGAGI. The CDR3 length is 13 residues. V was cut by 1 base and J by 5 bases, with 9 bases left in between.

This clone occurred a few times. The chain employs TRBV9 and TRBJ2-6, with 8 bases aligning to TRBD1. V lost 2 bases, J lost 0 bases, and 10 bases stayed unmatched. Germline CDR1 SGDLS, CDR2 YYNGEE. The CDR3 is made up of 19 amino acids. Here the CDR3 reads CASSVGLGQEFSGANVLTF. CDR3 DNA: TGTGCCAGCAGCGTTGGGTTGGGACAGGAATTCTCTGGGGCCAACGTCCTGACTTTC.

The chain carries TRBV27 and TRBJ1-5; 7 nucleotides align to TRBD1. The CDR3 runs to 14 residues. The germline V gene has CDR1 MNHEY and CDR2 SMNVEV (reference sequence). With 5 bases clipped from V and 5 bases from J, the junction kept 6 bases outside the gene matches. The CDR3 DNA reads TGTGCCAGCAGTATCACAGGGGTCCATCAGCCCCAGCATTTT. It translates to CASSITGVHQPQHF.

V gene TRBV20-1 combines with J gene TRBJ2-7; no clear D. The CDR3 totals 10 residues. Germline V gives CDR1 DFQATT, CDR2 SNEGSKA (reference sequence). Trimming shortened V by 5 bases and J by 8 bases, and 10 bases separated the two germline ends. The CDR3 here is CSASGTQQYF. CDR3 nucleotides: TGCAGTGCTTCAGGAACTCAGCAGTACTTC.

This chain links TRBV11-2 with TRBJ1-2; D not resolved. The germline V and J ends were trimmed by 0 bases and 2 bases, with 4 bases remaining between them. Looked up from germline, CDR1 is SGHAT and CDR2 is FQNNGV. The length of the CDR3 is 13 residues. As DNA, the CDR3 is TGTGCCAGCAGCTTAGACGGGAACTATGGCTACACCTTC. Protein sequence: CASSLDGNYGYTF.

The chain uses TRBV7-2 and TRBJ2-7; TRBD1 matches at 10 bases. J was trimmed by 3 bases and V by 5 bases; bases with no gene match: 4. The CDR3 spans 14 residues. From germline, CDR1 is SGHTA and CDR2 FQGNSA. CDR3 in DNA: TGTGCCAGCAGCGCGACAGGGGGCGGCTACGAGCAGTACTTC. Amino acids: CASSATGGGYEQYF.

The V and J genes are TRBV28 and TRBJ1-1; no definite D call. The V gene lost 4 bases and the J gene lost 1 base, with 16 bases spanning the gap. Germline assignment: CDR1 MDHEN and CDR2 SYDVKM. The CDR3 is made up of 16 amino acids. CDR3 DNA sequence: TGTGCCAGCAGTTCCCCCCTCCGGTTTGGGAACACTGAAGCTTTCTTT. Amino acids: CASSSPLRFGNTEAFF.

This chain uses TRBV4-3 with TRBJ2-1; 16 nucleotides agree with TRBD2. CDR1 and CDR2 (germline): LGHNA, YSLEER. The CDR3 spans 18 residues. Trimming removed 4 bases from V and 1 base from J; junction bases left unmatched: 4. CDR3 nucleotides: TGCGCCAGCAGCCCCGGGACTAGCGGGGGGGCTTCCTACAATGAGCAGTTCTTC. Translation: CASSPGTSGGASYNEQFF.

A single count supports this clone. The chain has TRBV2 and TRBJ2-5; 12 bases are a match to TRBD1. The CDR3 runs 16 residues. V shed 4 bases and J 5 bases; nucleotides not matched to a gene: 8. Per germline, CDR1 SNHLY and CDR2 FYNNEI. The CDR3 loop is CASSVGDRGPEETQYF. Here the CDR3 DNA reads TGTGCCAGCAGTGTCGGGGACAGGGGGCCTGAGGAGACCCAGTACTTC.

V usage is TRBV18 and J usage is TRBJ2-2, with 8 bases fitting TRBD2. The CDR3 spans 18 residues. The germline V gene encodes CDR1 KGHSH and CDR2 LQKENI. The junction had 11 bases not matched to a gene; V was cut back by 4 bases and J by 1 base. CDR3 in DNA: TGTGCCAGCTCACATGTCTCTGCGGGGGGATTGAACACCGGGGAGCTGTTTTTT. It encodes CASSHVSAGGLNTGELFF.

The rearrangement uses TRBV7-2 and TRBJ2-3, with 7 bases fitting TRBD2. There are 16 residues in the CDR3. J lost 0 bases, V lost 3 bases, and 6 bases had no gene match. Looked up from germline, CDR1 is SGHTA and CDR2 is FQGNSA. The CDR3 region is CASSLRSGTSTDTQYF. CDR3 coding DNA: TGTGCCAGCAGCTTGAGAAGCGGGACTAGCACAGATACGCAGTATTTT.

Regarding this clone: Other DNA sequences in this sample translate to the same CDR3. This chain uses TRBV28 with TRBJ1-4, with unresolved D. The CDR3 runs 14 residues. The germline V gene encodes CDR1 MDHEN and CDR2 SYDVKM. Trimming took 5 bases from V and 0 from J, leaving 7 bases between them. CDR3 DNA: TGTGCCAGCAGTACACACGCAACTAATGAAAAACTGTTTTTT. Translating gives CASSTHATNEKLFF.

This clone was recorded a few times. J is TRBJ2-7 and V is TRBV5-5, with D tentatively TRBD2 (7 bases). This CDR3 is 14 amino acids long. CDR1 SGHKS and CDR2 YYEKEE come from the germline V gene (reference sequence). V lost 1 base and J 4 bases, leaving 12 bases between the germline ends. CDR3 residues: CASSLRGGWYEQYF. DNA of the CDR3: TGTGCCAGCAGCTTGAGGGGGGGCTGGTACGAGCAGTACTTC.

The gene calls are TRBV19 and TRBJ2-7; D remains ambiguous. V dropped 3 bases and J dropped 6 bases, with 15 bases sitting between them. This CDR3 comprises 14 residues. Germline V gene sequence: CDR1 LNHDA, CDR2 SQIVND (reference sequence). The CDR3, as DNA: TGTGCCAGTAGTATTGCTACCCATCTCTCCGAGCAGTACTTC. This sequence encodes CASSIATHLSEQYF.

The chain couples TRBV27 to TRBJ2-5; 7 positions agree with TRBD1. CDR3 size: 16 residues. The J segment lost 2 bases and the V segment lost 2 bases, leaving 8 bases of the junction unmatched. CDR1 is MNHEY and CDR2 is SMNVEV in the germline V gene (reference sequence). Here the CDR3 reads CASSLGGRGWQETQYF. In DNA form, the CDR3 reads TGTGCCAGCAGTTTAGGTGGCAGGGGGTGGCAAGAGACCCAGTACTTC.

The chain is built from TRBV4-1 and TRBJ2-2; D remains unclear. Per germline, CDR1 MGHRA and CDR2 YSYEKL. Deletions cut 5 bases from V and 2 bases from J, with 6 bases between. This CDR3 region has 13 residues. The CDR3 region is CASSWPNTGELFF. The CDR3 DNA follows: TGCGCCAGCAGCTGGCCTAACACCGGGGAGCTGTTTTTT.

CDR3 sequence reads: CASSLGTFRTETQYF. DNA of the CDR3: TGTGCCAGCAGCTTGGGTACTTTTCGTACAGAGACCCAGTACTTC. The V call is TRBV5-4, the J call TRBJ2-5; D gene unclear. V gave up 0 bases and J gave up 4 bases, with 13 bases separating them. Germline loops: CDR1 SGHNT, CDR2 YYREEE (reference sequence). This CDR3 is built from 15 residues. Full variable domain (missing parts from reference TRBV5-4 and TRBJ2-5): ETGVTQSPTHLIKTRGQQVTLRCSSQSGHNTVSWYQQALGQGPQFIFQYYREEENGRGNFPPRFSGLQFPNYSSELNVNALELDDSALYLCASSLGTFRTETQYFGPGTRLLVL.

This clone was recorded only once. The genes are TRBV4-3 and TRBJ1-4; D unresolved. V was clipped by 4 bases and J by 7 bases, with 22 bases between them. CDR1 LGHNA and CDR2 YSLEER come from the germline V gene. The CDR3 is 17 amino acids. This CDR3 is CASSRSEVPNRVEKLFF. Here the CDR3 DNA reads TGCGCCAGCAGCCGGTCAGAAGTCCCTAATCGGGTTGAAAAACTGTTTTTT.

V usage is TRBV25-1 and J usage is TRBJ1-1; maybe TRBD1 (6 bases). Germline loops: CDR1 MGHDK, CDR2 SYGVNS. The CDR3 totals 14 residues. Trimming cost V 6 bases and J 1 base, with 12 bases left between them. The CDR3 sequence: CASSAGTPNTEAFF. CDR3 DNA sequence: TGTGCCAGCAGCGCCGGGACACCGAACACTGAAGCTTTCTTT.

V usage is TRBV27 and J usage is TRBJ1-5; 12 bases are a match to TRBD1. The CDR3 runs 20 residues. Germline values: CDR1 MNHEY, CDR2 SMNVEV (reference sequence). V gave up 6 bases and J gave up 2 bases; unmatched junction bases: 17. CDR3 sequence (DNA): TGTGCCAGCAGCCGAATTAGGGGGACAGGGGGCCGGGTGGGCAATCAGCCCCAGCATTTT. Its translation is CASSRIRGTGGRVGNQPQHF.

This clone was detected only a few times. The rearrangement uses TRBV28 and TRBJ1-1, with 8 positions matching TRBD1. V dropped 6 bases and J dropped 0; count of bases not matched to a gene: 3. The CDR3 spans 14 residues. Germline values: CDR1 MDHEN, CDR2 SYDVKM. CDR3 region: CASRLTGVNTEAFF. CDR3 DNA sequence: TGTGCCAGCAGGCTGACAGGGGTGAACACTGAAGCTTTCTTT.

The rearrangement uses TRBV10-1 and TRBJ2-5, with 12 nucleotides matching TRBD2. The DNA end is more similar to TRBJ2-7, so the J call may be wrong. The germline V gene has CDR1 WNHNN and CDR2 SYGVQD (reference sequence). This CDR3 has 14 residues. Here the CDR3 reads CASSELTSGSEQYF. CDR3 nucleotides: TGCGCCAGCAGTGAGTTGACTAGCGGGAGCGAGCAGTACTTC.